This TCR beta chain appears in the sequencing data of a study of cytomegalovirus exposure and HLA in healthy donors. About the study: A subsequent analysis reported that the roughly 130 validation repertoires were produced on the same platform that had also been used for the 600 to 700 first-cohort repertoires. Study-wide points: Within the 120 or so validation repertoires, first-cohort TCR clusters tended to co-occur, according to a later analysis. The CMV antigen specificity of a few CMV-associated chains was confirmed through in vitro analysis.

V trimming: 2 bases; J trimming: 0 bases; junction bases outside the gene matches: 7. The CDR3 loop spans 17 amino acids. Germline loops: CDR1 SGHRS, CDR2 YFSETQ. The protocol was immunoSEQ multiplex PCR, while the TCRdb copy is restricted to in-frame clones and leaves out a portion. The sample consists of roughly 300,000 clones, approximately 88% of them appearing once. In the case of this clone: The target antigen is unknown.

Sample: PBMCs. The chain is built from TRBV5-1 and TRBJ2-1; 8 bases agree with TRBD2. The clonotype was recovered from a woman aged 18-29 years in good health and CMV-seronegative. The CDR3 coding sequence is TGCGCCAGCAGCTTAACCTTGGCGGGAGGCTCCTACAATGAGCAGTTCTTC. Protein: CASSLTLAGGSYNEQFF. Using reference TRBV5-1 and TRBJ2-1 for the parts outside the CDR3, the full variable domain is KAGVTQTPRYLIKTRGQQVTLSCSPISGHRSVSWYQQTPGQGLQFLFEYFSETQRNKGNFPGRFSGRQFSNSRSEMNVSTLELGDSALYLCASSLTLAGGSYNEQFFGPGTRLTVL.